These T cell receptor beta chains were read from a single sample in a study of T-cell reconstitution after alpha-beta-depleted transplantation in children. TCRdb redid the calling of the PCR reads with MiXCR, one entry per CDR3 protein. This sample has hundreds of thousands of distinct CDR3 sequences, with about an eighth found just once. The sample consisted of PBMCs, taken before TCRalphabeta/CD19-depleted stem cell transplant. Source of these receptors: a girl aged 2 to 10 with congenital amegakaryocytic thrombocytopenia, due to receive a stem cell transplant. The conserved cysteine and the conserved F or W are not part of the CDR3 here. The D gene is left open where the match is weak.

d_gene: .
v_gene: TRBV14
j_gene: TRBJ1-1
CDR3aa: ASSQNLRSTEAF

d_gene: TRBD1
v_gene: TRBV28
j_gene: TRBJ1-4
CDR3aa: ASGTGFEKLF

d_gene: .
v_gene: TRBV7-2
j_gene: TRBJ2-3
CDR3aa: ASSLRKGTDTQY

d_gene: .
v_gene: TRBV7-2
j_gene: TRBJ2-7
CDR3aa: ASSFTLRGYEQY

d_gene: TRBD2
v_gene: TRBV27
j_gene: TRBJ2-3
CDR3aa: ASSLRGPGLASTGQY

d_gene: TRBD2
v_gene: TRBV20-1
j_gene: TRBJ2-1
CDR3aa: SARGLAAHTNEQF

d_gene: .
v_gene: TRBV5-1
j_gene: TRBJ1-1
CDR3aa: ASSLDWVDQNTEAF

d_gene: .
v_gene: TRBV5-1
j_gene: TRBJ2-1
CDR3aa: ASSSTSSPYNEQF

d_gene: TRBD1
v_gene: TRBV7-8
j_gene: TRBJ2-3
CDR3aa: ASSSRPGQSTDTQY

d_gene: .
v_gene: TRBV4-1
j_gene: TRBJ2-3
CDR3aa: ASSRIPSVADTQY

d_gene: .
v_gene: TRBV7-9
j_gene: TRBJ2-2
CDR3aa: ASSPWKYKPGELF

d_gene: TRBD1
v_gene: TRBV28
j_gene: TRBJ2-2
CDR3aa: ASSFTTGAGELF

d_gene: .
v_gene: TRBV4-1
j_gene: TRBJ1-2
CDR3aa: ASSQEGSTGLNYGYT

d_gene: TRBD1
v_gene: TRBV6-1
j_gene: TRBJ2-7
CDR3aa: ASSEDRGQGSYEQY

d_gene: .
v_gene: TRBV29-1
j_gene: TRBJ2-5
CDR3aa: SVARRGIAETQY

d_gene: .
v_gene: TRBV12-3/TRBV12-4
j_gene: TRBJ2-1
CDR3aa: SLQGAADSYNEQF

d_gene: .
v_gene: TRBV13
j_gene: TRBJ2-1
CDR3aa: ASSPRGSASYEQF

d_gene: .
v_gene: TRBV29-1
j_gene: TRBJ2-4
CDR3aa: SVHENIQY

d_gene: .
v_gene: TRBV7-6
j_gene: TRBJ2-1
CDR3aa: ASSPGIWGRNEQF

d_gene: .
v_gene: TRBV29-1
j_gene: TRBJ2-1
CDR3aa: SVVPQVLVGEQF

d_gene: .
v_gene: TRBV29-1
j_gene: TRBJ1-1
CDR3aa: SHTTAGEAF

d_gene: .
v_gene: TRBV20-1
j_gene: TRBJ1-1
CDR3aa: SARDLLEGLEAF

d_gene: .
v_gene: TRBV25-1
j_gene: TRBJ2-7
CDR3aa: ANSGGTYEQC

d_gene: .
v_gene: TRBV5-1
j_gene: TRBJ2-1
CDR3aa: ASSVYRDGSYNEQF

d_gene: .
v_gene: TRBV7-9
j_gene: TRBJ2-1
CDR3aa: ASRLPSTSEQF

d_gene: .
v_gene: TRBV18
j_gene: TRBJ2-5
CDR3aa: ASSPREFRETQY

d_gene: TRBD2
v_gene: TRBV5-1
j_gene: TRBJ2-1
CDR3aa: ASSYGTSGSSF

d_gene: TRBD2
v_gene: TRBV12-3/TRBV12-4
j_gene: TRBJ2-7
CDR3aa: ASSSPGDLTGTSIWYEQY

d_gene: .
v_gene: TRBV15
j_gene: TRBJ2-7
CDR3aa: ATSRSFVGEQY

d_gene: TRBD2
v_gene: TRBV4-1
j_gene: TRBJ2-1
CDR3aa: ASSQAPGPLAGYNEQF

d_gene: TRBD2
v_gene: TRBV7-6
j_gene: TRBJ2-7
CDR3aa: ASSRRLAGAYEQY

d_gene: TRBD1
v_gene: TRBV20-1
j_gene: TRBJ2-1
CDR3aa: SARDRDRGTYNEQF

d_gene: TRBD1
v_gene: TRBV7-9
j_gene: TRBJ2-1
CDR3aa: ASSSGTGGSYNEQF

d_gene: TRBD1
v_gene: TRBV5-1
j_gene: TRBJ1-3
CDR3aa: ASSARQGSGNTIY

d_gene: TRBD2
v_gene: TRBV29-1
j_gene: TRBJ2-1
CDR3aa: SVGASGYGNEQF

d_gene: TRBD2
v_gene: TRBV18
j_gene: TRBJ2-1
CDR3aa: ASSPGAGSYNEQF

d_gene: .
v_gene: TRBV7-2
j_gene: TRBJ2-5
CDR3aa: ASTLIFAPGGETQY

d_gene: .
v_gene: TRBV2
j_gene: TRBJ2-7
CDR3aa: ASLGGFPRQY

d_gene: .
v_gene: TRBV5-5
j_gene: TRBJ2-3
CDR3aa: ASRFRQTTSTDTQY

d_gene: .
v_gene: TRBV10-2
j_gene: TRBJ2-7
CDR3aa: ASSVTQMWYEQY

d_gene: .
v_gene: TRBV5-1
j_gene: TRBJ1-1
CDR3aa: ASSLAAIDTEAF

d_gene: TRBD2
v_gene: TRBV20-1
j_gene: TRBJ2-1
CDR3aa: SASFPGGVNEQF

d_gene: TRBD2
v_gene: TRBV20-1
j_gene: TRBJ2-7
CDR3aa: SARAGLADEQY

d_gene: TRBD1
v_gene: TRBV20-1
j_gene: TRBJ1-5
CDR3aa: STRTGDQPQH

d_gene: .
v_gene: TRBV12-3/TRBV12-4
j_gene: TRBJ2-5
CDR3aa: ASSFRGETQY

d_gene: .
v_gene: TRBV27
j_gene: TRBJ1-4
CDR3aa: ASSFRGRREKLF

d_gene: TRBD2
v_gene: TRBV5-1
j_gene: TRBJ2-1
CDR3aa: ASSLAGGIYEQF

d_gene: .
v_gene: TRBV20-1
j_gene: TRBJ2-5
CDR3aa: SARALGWETQY

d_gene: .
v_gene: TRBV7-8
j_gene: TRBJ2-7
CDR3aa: ASSLAYSYEQY

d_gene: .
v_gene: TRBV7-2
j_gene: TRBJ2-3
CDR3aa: ASTQARSNTDTQY